These 22 T cell receptor beta chains originate from one sample sequenced in a study of monozygotic twins with inflammatory bowel disease. No DNA is given; TCRdb re-called the 5' RACE reads and lists each CDR3 protein once. Its clone listing holds 400,000 or so distinct CDR3 sequences. The sequenced material came from blood. The receptors originated from a human donor with ulcerative colitis or Crohn's disease, or a healthy co-twin of an affected twin (not recorded which).

The genes are TRBV19 and TRBJ2-1; as DNA is missing, the TRBD1 call by TCRdb cannot be tested. Germline V gene lookup returns CDR1 LNHDA and CDR2 SQIVND (reference sequence). The CDR3 totals 15 residues. CDR3 amino acids: CASSHRDSLYNEQFF. Full variable domain (rest looked up from reference TRBV19 and TRBJ2-1): DGGITQSPKYLFRKEGQNVTLSCEQNLNHDAMYWYRQDPGQGLRLIYYSQIVNDFQKGDIAEGYSVSREKKESFPLTVTSAQKNPTAFYLCASSHRDSLYNEQFFGPGTRLTVL.

The chain carries TRBV5-6 and TRBJ2-1; TCRdb indicates TRBD2, and absent DNA this call remains unverified. Germline CDR1 SGHDT, CDR2 YYEEEE. The CDR3 sequence is 17 residues long. The CDR3 is CASSPSPGLAGDNEQFF.

The rearrangement joins TRBV11-2 to TRBJ1-6; TCRdb proposes TRBD1, but this gene call is untestable without DNA. The CDR3 contains 15 residues. Looked up from germline, CDR1 is SGHAT and CDR2 is FQNNGV. CDR3 in amino acids: CASSNTKTGNSPLHF.

J is TRBJ2-7 and V is TRBV10-3. The CDR3 totals 12 residues. Germline V lookup: CDR1 ENHRY, CDR2 SYGVKD. The CDR3 here is CAISAENYEQYF.

V is TRBV7-3 and J is TRBJ2-7. The CDR3 is made up of 11 amino acids. Germline CDR1 is SGHTA and CDR2 is FQGTGA. CDR3 residues: CASSLIPEQYF.

V and J are TRBV7-2 and TRBJ2-3; the TCRdb call, TRBD1, lacks DNA for checking. Germline assignment: CDR1 SGHTA and CDR2 FQGNSA. The CDR3 spans 16 residues. The CDR3 loop is CASSLASRGQADTQYF.

The rearrangement joins TRBV7-2 to TRBJ2-3; TCRdb calls TRBD1, which cannot be checked without DNA. CDR1 is SGHTA, CDR2 FQGNSA, per germline. The CDR3 contains 14 residues. CDR3 amino acids: CASSPDRHTDTQYF. Full variable domain (rest looked up from reference TRBV7-2 and TRBJ2-3): GAGVSQSPSNKVTEKGKDVELRCDPISGHTALYWYRQSLGQGLEFLIYFQGNSAPDKSGLPSDRFSAERTGGSVSTLTIQRTQQEDSAVYLCASSPDRHTDTQYFGPGTRLTVL.

The rearrangement uses TRBV7-3 and TRBJ1-1. Germline lookup yields CDR1 SGHTA and CDR2 FQGTGA. This CDR3 has 13 amino acids. The CDR3 loop reads CASSSQGGGEAFF.

This chain connects TRBV19 to TRBJ2-1; the TCRdb call, TRBD1, lacks DNA for checking. CDR1 is LNHDA, CDR2 SQIVND, per germline (reference sequence). The CDR3 totals 15 residues. The CDR3 spells CASNYRTGSYNEQFF.

V usage is TRBV18 and J usage is TRBJ1-2. The CDR3 runs to 13 residues. In germline, CDR1 is KGHSH, CDR2 LQKENI. CDR3 region: CASSPVGVYGYTF. The variable domain in full, with the rest retrieved from reference TRBV18 and TRBJ1-2, is NAGVMQNPRHLVRRRGQEARLRCSPMKGHSHVYWYRQLPEEGLKFMVYLQKENIIDESGMPKERFSAEFPKEGPSILRIQQVVRGDSAAYFCASSPVGVYGYTFGSGTRLTVV.

The chain uses TRBV27 and TRBJ2-4; TCRdb outputs TRBD2, but without DNA this stays unchecked. CDR1 and CDR2 (germline): MNHEY, SMNVEV (reference sequence). This CDR3 has 16 amino acids. The CDR3 loop is CASSTRDYAAKNIQYF.

This chain connects TRBV9 to TRBJ1-6; TCRdb proposes TRBD1, but this gene call is untestable without DNA. The germline gives CDR1 SGDLS, CDR2 YYNGEE. The CDR3 is 12 amino acids. The CDR3 region is CASGQPNSPLHF.

The V and J genes are TRBV7-3 and TRBJ2-1; the TRBD1 assignment by TCRdb is unverifiable without DNA. Germline CDR1 SGHTA, CDR2 FQGTGA. The length of the CDR3 is 17 residues. This chain's CDR3 is CASSSDRGRVTYNEQFF.

The chain recombines TRBV20-1 with TRBJ1-2; lacking DNA, the TRBD1 call made by TCRdb goes unchecked. The CDR3 is made up of 12 amino acids. Germline lookup yields CDR1 DFQATT and CDR2 SNEGSKA (reference sequence). The CDR3 loop reads CSGFGQPYGYTF.

The chain carries TRBV12-3 or TRBV12-4 and TRBJ1-1. This CDR3 region has 12 residues. The CDR3 is CASRELNTEAFF.

V gene TRBV5-1 combines with J gene TRBJ2-1; TCRdb calls TRBD1, which cannot be checked without DNA. In germline, CDR1 is SGHRS, CDR2 YFSETQ. The CDR3 consists of 16 residues. The CDR3 here is CASSPQGDVTYNEQFF.

V gene TRBV5-1 combines with J gene TRBJ2-3; TCRdb indicates TRBD2, and absent DNA this call remains unverified. Germline values: CDR1 SGHRS, CDR2 YFSETQ. This CDR3 is 14 amino acids long. The CDR3: CAGSPDYPTDTQYF. The full variable domain, with the rest looked up from reference TRBV5-1 and TRBJ2-3, is KAGVTQTPRYLIKTRGQQVTLSCSPISGHRSVSWYQQTPGQGLQFLFEYFSETQRNKGNFPGRFSGRQFSNSRSEMNVSTLELGDSALYLCAGSPDYPTDTQYFGPGTRLTVL.

The chain employs TRBV2 and TRBJ1-2; the TRBD1 assignment by TCRdb is unverifiable without DNA. Germline loops: CDR1 SNHLY, CDR2 FYNNEI. The CDR3 sequence is 14 residues long. The CDR3: CASSGQGALYGYTF.

The rearrangement joins TRBV12-3 or TRBV12-4 to TRBJ1-2; TCRdb reports TRBD1, a call that lacks DNA to check it against. The CDR3 is made up of 13 amino acids. The CDR3 region is CASSLNRVDGYTF.

V gene TRBV19 combines with J gene TRBJ1-1; the TCRdb call, TRBD1, lacks DNA for checking. Germline values: CDR1 LNHDA, CDR2 SQIVND (reference sequence). The CDR3 covers 13 residues. This chain's CDR3 is CASSARDRGEAFF.

The chain couples TRBV5-1 to TRBJ1-1. The CDR3 is made up of 15 amino acids. Germline CDR1 is SGHRS and CDR2 is YFSETQ. The CDR3 spells CASSLGVQGLTEAFF.

The gene calls are TRBV20-1 and TRBJ2-3; TCRdb picks TRBD2, but there is no DNA to check that call. The germline gives CDR1 DFQATT, CDR2 SNEGSKA (reference sequence). There are 15 residues in the CDR3. The CDR3 loop is CSARDGRAETDTQYF.